This TCR beta chain was identified during a study of cytomegalovirus exposure and HLA in healthy donors. Amplification used 60 Vbeta primers and 13 Jbeta primers. Some clones are missing from TCRdb's copy, which holds only in-frame ones; the method was immunoSEQ multiplex PCR. This table has roughly 72,000 clones, around 69% appearing once. Germline-derived CDR1 and CDR2 are MDHEN and SYDVKM. The CDR3 is made up of 14 amino acids. Germline trimming cut 8 bases from V and 2 bases from J; bases unmatched to any gene: 6. The rearrangement uses TRBV28 and TRBJ1-2; TRBD1 matches at 9 bases. Sequenced: PBMCs. This TCR was sampled from a human donor in good health. The CDR3 DNA reads TGTGCCAGCCAGCACGGGACAGGGAACTATGGCTACACCTTC. Protein: CASQHGTGNYGYTF.